This record concerns one T cell receptor (beta chain) sequence. Sequencing used immunoSEQ multiplex PCR; TCRdb keeps in-frame clones, though not all of them. Of hundreds of thousands of clones listed, roughly 85% are singletons. The sample comes from a study of blood T cell repertoires in COVID-19. Per germline, CDR1 MGHRA and CDR2 YSYEKL. J was trimmed by 1 base and V by 2 bases; bases with no gene match: 5. The length of the CDR3 is 16 residues. The TCR sequence derives from a young woman with active or convalescent COVID-19. The sequenced material came from peripheral blood. V and J are TRBV4-1 and TRBJ2-5, with TRBD2 matching over 9 bases. Written as DNA, the CDR3 is TGCGCCAGCAGCCAACCACTGCGGGGGGGCCAAGAGACCCAGTACTTC. As protein: CASSQPLRGGQETQYF.